This entry lists 32 T cell receptor beta chains sequenced from one sample in a study of T cell responses to AZD1222 COVID-19 vaccine. Here immunoSEQ multiplex PCR was the method, and the copy in TCRdb shows in-frame clones only, minus some. The sample comprises 150,000 to 200,000 clones, roughly 90% of which are singletons, and less than 3% rests with the top ten. This specimen consisted of peripheral blood, obtained on day 0 of AZD1222 vaccination. These receptors came from an adult in good health.

CDR3 coding DNA: TGCGCCAGCACCAGGACCGTGTCTGGAAACACCATATATTTT. Protein: CASTRTVSGNTIYF. The chain joins TRBV10-1 to TRBJ1-3; D uncertain. Germline lookup yields CDR1 WNHNN and CDR2 SYGVQD (reference sequence). The CDR3 has 14 residues. With 7 bases removed from V and 1 base from J, the gap between germline ends came to 11 bases.

V usage is TRBV6-6 and J usage is TRBJ1-5; D is perhaps TRBD1 (5 bases). The V end was cut by 6 bases, the J end by 2 bases, with 17 bases between. The CDR3 contains 16 residues. The germline V gene encodes CDR1 MNHNY and CDR2 SVGAGI (reference sequence). CDR3 residues: CASSSSDGGGNQPQHF. DNA for the CDR3: TGTGCCAGCAGCTCTTCGGACGGGGGGGGCAATCAGCCCCAGCATTTT.

In the case of this clone: At the DNA level, this CDR3 is encoded by other sequences in the same sample as well. V is TRBV6-5 and J is TRBJ1-5, with 8 nucleotides matching TRBD1. V shed 5 bases, J shed 2 bases, and the junction held 5 bases outside the gene matches. Germline CDR1 and CDR2: MNHEY and SVGAGI. The CDR3 contains 15 residues. CDR3: CASSLDRGGNQPQHF. In nucleotides, the CDR3 is TGTGCCAGCAGTCTCGACAGGGGTGGCAATCAGCCCCAGCATTTT.

This clone was observed a handful of times. The chain uses TRBV4-2 and TRBJ1-1, with 8 bases matching TRBD1. V lost 2 bases, J lost 1 base, and 9 bases stayed unmatched. This CDR3 contains 17 residues. From germline, CDR1 is LGHNA and CDR2 YNFKEQ. The chain's CDR3 is CASSQNAGTGKNTEAFF. In nucleotides, the CDR3 is TGTGCCAGCAGCCAAAACGCCGGGACAGGCAAGAACACTGAAGCTTTCTTT.

The CDR3 nucleotides read TGTGCCAGCAGTTACTCGATAATCCCGGGGCCCTACGAGCAGTACTTC. Residues: CASSYSIIPGPYEQYF. The rearrangement links TRBV6-5 to TRBJ2-7, with D perhaps given as TRBD1 or TRBD2 (5 bases each). V was shortened by 0 bases and J by 2 bases, with 14 bases between the two germline ends. From germline, CDR1 is MNHEY and CDR2 SVGAGI. The length of the CDR3 is 16 residues.

The chain carries TRBV3-1 (or the pseudogene TRBV3-2) and TRBJ1-1; D is undetermined. There are 14 residues in the CDR3. V was clipped by 4 bases and J by 1 base, with 10 bases between them. The germline V gene encodes CDR1 LGHDT and CDR2 YNNKEL (reference sequence). The CDR3 coding sequence is TGTGCCAGCAGCCCGTGGCAGGCGAACACTGAAGCTTTCTTT. Protein product: CASSPWQANTEAFF.

The rearrangement links TRBV4-1 to TRBJ2-1; 11 nucleotides align to TRBD2. J was trimmed by 0 bases and V by 3 bases; bases with no gene match: 1. Per germline, CDR1 MGHRA and CDR2 YSYEKL. CDR3 size: 16 residues. CDR3 sequence: CASSHTSGGSYNEQFF. The CDR3 DNA is TGCGCCAGCAGCCACACTAGCGGGGGCTCCTACAATGAGCAGTTCTTC.

The V gene is TRBV10-1, the J gene TRBJ1-4, with unresolved D. This CDR3 has 14 residues. Deletions cut 0 bases from V and 3 bases from J, with 5 bases between. Looked up from germline, CDR1 is WNHNN and CDR2 is SYGVQD (reference sequence). CDR3 sequence (DNA): TGCGCCAGCAGTGAGTCAACGGCTAATGAAAAACTGTTTTTT. Translating it yields CASSESTANEKLFF.

This chain uses TRBV5-1 with TRBJ1-6; D is unresolved. Germline loops: CDR1 SGHRS, CDR2 YFSETQ. This CDR3 has 17 residues. V was shortened by 4 bases and J by 0 bases, with 14 bases between the two germline ends. CDR3 sequence reads: CASSRQEHSSYNSPLHF. For the CDR3, the DNA is TGCGCCAGCAGCCGCCAGGAACATAGCTCCTATAATTCACCCCTCCACTTT.

The chain couples TRBV18 to TRBJ2-1; the D is unclear. This CDR3 contains 14 residues. Per germline, CDR1 KGHSH and CDR2 LQKENI. Trimming shortened V by 0 bases and J by 12 bases, and 15 bases separated the two germline ends. The CDR3 DNA follows: TGTGCCAGCTCACCACCGCCCTCCGGCTCTGTGCAGTTCTTC. Translation: CASSPPPSGSVQFF.

Concerning this clone itself: The same CDR3 can be traced to other DNA sequences in this sample. The V gene is TRBV7-2, the J gene TRBJ2-7; unclear D gene. The CDR3 is 12 amino acids. CDR1 and CDR2 (germline): SGHTA, FQGNSA. Trimming shortened V by 6 bases and J by 0 bases, and 6 bases separated the two germline ends. The CDR3 protein is CASSTNSYEQYF. Here the CDR3 DNA reads TGTGCCAGCAGTACCAACTCCTACGAGCAGTACTTC.

The rearrangement joins TRBV19 to TRBJ1-1, with TRBD1 matching 7 bases. The germline CDR1 and CDR2 sequences are LNHDA and SQIVND (reference sequence). The V and J ends lost 4 bases and 1 base, in that order; junction bases with no gene match: 3. The CDR3 loop spans 14 amino acids. CDR3 residues: CASSTRTGNTEAFF. The DNA of the CDR3 is TGTGCCAGTAGTACCCGGACAGGGAACACTGAAGCTTTCTTT. Full variable domain (remainder filled in from reference TRBV19 and TRBJ1-1): DGGITQSPKYLFRKEGQNVTLSCEQNLNHDAMYWYRQDPGQGLRLIYYSQIVNDFQKGDIAEGYSVSREKKESFPLTVTSAQKNPTAFYLCASSTRTGNTEAFFGQGTRLTVV.

The rearrangement joins TRBV30 to TRBJ2-1; D is undetermined. The germline V gene encodes CDR1 GTSNPN and CDR2 SVGIG (reference sequence). This CDR3 has 12 residues. Trimming shortened V by 1 base and J by 9 bases, and 10 bases separated the two germline ends. This CDR3 reads CAWSAPNGEQFF. CDR3 bases: TGTGCCTGGAGTGCACCCAACGGTGAGCAGTTCTTC.

This rearrangement joins TRBV3-1 (or the pseudogene TRBV3-2) to TRBJ2-2; no definite D call. Trimming removed 3 bases at V and 5 bases at J, with 7 bases between. Germline CDR1 and CDR2: LGHDT and YNNKEL (reference sequence). CDR3 size: 13 residues. The DNA for the CDR3 is TGTGCCAGCAGCCAGGGTAGAACCGGGGAGCTGTTTTTT. This sequence encodes CASSQGRTGELFF.

V is TRBV5-4 and J is TRBJ1-3; D ambiguous. Germline loops: CDR1 SGHNT, CDR2 YYREEE (reference sequence). The CDR3 length is 17 residues. V was clipped by 0 bases and J by 0 bases, with 13 bases between them. The CDR3 loop is CASSLGAVGRSGNTIYF. CDR3 bases: TGTGCCAGCAGCTTGGGAGCAGTAGGGCGCTCTGGAAACACCATATATTTT. The whole variable domain, remainder taken from reference TRBV5-4 and TRBJ1-3, is ETGVTQSPTHLIKTRGQQVTLRCSSQSGHNTVSWYQQALGQGPQFIFQYYREEENGRGNFPPRFSGLQFPNYSSELNVNALELDDSALYLCASSLGAVGRSGNTIYFGEGSWLTVV.

The chain carries TRBV24-1 and TRBJ2-5; D call uncertain. The CDR3 runs to 13 residues. Trimming removed 9 bases from V and 5 bases from J, with 15 bases in between. CDR1 and CDR2 (germline): KGHDR, SFDVKD. CDR3 nucleotide sequence: TGTGCCACCGCCCTCGATATCGGGGAGACCCAGTACTTC. Amino acids: CATALDIGETQYF.

The chain employs TRBV25-1 and TRBJ1-6, with D unclear. CDR1 and CDR2 (germline): MGHDK, SYGVNS. This CDR3 is 13 amino acids long. Trimming removed 0 bases from V and 6 bases from J, with 3 bases in between. CDR3 loop: CASSEYRNSPLHF. CDR3 DNA sequence: TGTGCCAGCAGTGAATATCGTAATTCACCCCTCCACTTT. The full variable domain, rest sourced from reference TRBV25-1 and TRBJ1-6, is EADIYQTPRYLVIGTGKKITLECSQTMGHDKMYWYQQDPGMELHLIHYSYGVNSTEKGDLSSESTVSRIRTEHFPLTLESARPSHTSQYLCASSEYRNSPLHFGNGTRLTVT.

This clone was detected once. The chain employs TRBV2 and TRBJ2-7, with TRBD2 as a possible D gene (5 bases). Trimming shortened V by 4 bases and J by 3 bases, and 10 bases separated the two germline ends. Germline V gene data show CDR1 as SNHLY and CDR2 as FYNNEI. This CDR3 has 13 residues. The CDR3: CASSAGGYYEQYF. The CDR3 nucleotides are TGTGCCAGCAGTGCAGGCGGGTACTACGAGCAGTACTTC.

The chain is built from TRBV7-2 and TRBJ1-1; no reliable D call. The V gene lost 5 bases and the J gene lost 3 bases, with 10 bases spanning the gap. In germline, CDR1 is SGHTA, CDR2 FQGNSA. The CDR3 length is 13 residues. This CDR3 is CASSSRRDTEAFF. CDR3 DNA sequence: TGTGCCAGCAGCAGCAGGCGGGACACTGAAGCTTTCTTT.

This sequence joins TRBV6-5 and TRBJ2-3; D gene unclear. Trimming took off 8 bases at V and 0 bases at J, with 6 bases between the two ends. The CDR3 runs 12 residues. Germline assignment: CDR1 MNHEY and CDR2 SVGAGI. This CDR3 reads CASRKSTDTQYF. In DNA, the CDR3 is TGTGCCAGCCGAAAGAGCACAGATACGCAGTATTTT.

The J gene is TRBJ2-7, the V gene TRBV19, with no clear D. V was cut by 6 bases and J by 3 bases, with 12 bases left in between. The CDR3 runs to 13 residues. Germline loops: CDR1 LNHDA, CDR2 SQIVND (reference sequence). CDR3 DNA: TGTGCCAGTAGGAGACACCATGGCTACGAGCAGTACTTC. Its protein is CASRRHHGYEQYF.

The J gene is TRBJ2-6, the V gene TRBV5-1; 9 bases align to TRBD1. Germline V gene data show CDR1 as SGHRS and CDR2 as YFSETQ. The CDR3 covers 18 residues. The ends lost 6 bases at V and 2 bases at J; junction bases unmatched: 12. The CDR3 loop is CASTVDRGTPAGANVLTF. CDR3 bases: TGCGCCAGCACCGTGGACAGGGGAACTCCCGCTGGGGCCAACGTCCTGACTTTC.

In this sample, this clone turned up a few times. The chain combines TRBV5-1 with TRBJ1-2; D is possibly TRBD1 (5 bases). V lost 0 bases and J lost 2, with 8 bases in between. This CDR3 has 14 amino acids. The germline V gene encodes CDR1 SGHRS and CDR2 YFSETQ. The CDR3 sequence: CASSLGAGNYGYTF. In DNA, the CDR3 is TGCGCCAGCAGCTTGGGGGCAGGGAACTATGGCTACACCTTC.

The CDR3 here is CASSFRMVTGTNTEAFF. In nucleotides, the CDR3 is TGTGCCAGCAGCTTCCGGATGGTAACAGGGACTAACACTGAAGCTTTCTTT. The chain carries TRBV5-4 and TRBJ1-1; D might be TRBD1 (6 bases). This CDR3 contains 17 residues. CDR1 is SGHNT and CDR2 is YYREEE in the germline V gene (reference sequence). Trimming pared 2 bases from V and 2 bases from J, leaving 19 bases between.

The chain combines TRBV19 with TRBJ1-2, with TRBD1 identical over 7 bases. Trimming at V came to 5 bases and at J to 7 bases, leaving 7 bases not matched to a gene. The CDR3 consists of 13 residues. Germline-derived CDR1 and CDR2 are LNHDA and SQIVND (reference sequence). The CDR3: CASSPTGAAGYTF. CDR3 DNA: TGTGCCAGTAGTCCTACAGGGGCGGCTGGCTACACCTTC.

The gene calls are TRBV19 and TRBJ1-1; D call uncertain. Germline V gene data show CDR1 as LNHDA and CDR2 as SQIVND (reference sequence). There are 13 residues in the CDR3. V was trimmed by 1 base and J by 4 bases, leaving 7 bases between them. CDR3: CASSIVGVTEAFF. DNA of the CDR3: TGTGCCAGTAGTATAGTTGGAGTCACTGAAGCTTTCTTT. Drawing the rest from reference TRBV19 and TRBJ1-1, the complete variable domain is DGGITQSPKYLFRKEGQNVTLSCEQNLNHDAMYWYRQDPGQGLRLIYYSQIVNDFQKGDIAEGYSVSREKKESFPLTVTSAQKNPTAFYLCASSIVGVTEAFFGQGTRLTVV.

DNA of the CDR3: TGTGCCAGCGGGGGAACCTTTTGGGACGGCCTCAACTATGGCTACACCTTC. It translates to CASGGTFWDGLNYGYTF. The V gene is TRBV2, the J gene TRBJ1-2, with D maybe TRBD1 (5 bases). The germline V and J ends were trimmed by 8 bases and 2 bases, with 24 bases remaining between them. This CDR3 is built from 17 residues. Germline V gene data show CDR1 as SNHLY and CDR2 as FYNNEI.

V gene TRBV5-8 combines with J gene TRBJ1-6; maybe TRBD1 (5 bases). The germline V gene has CDR1 SGHTS and CDR2 YDEGEE. The CDR3 is made up of 17 amino acids. V shed 0 bases and J shed 6 bases, with 16 bases lying between them. CDR3 sequence: CASSLEKWTPPNSPLHF. CDR3 in DNA: TGTGCCAGCAGCTTGGAGAAATGGACACCGCCTAATTCACCCCTCCACTTT.

As concerns this clone: This sample also contains other DNA sequences that code for the same CDR3. This chain connects TRBV28 to TRBJ1-2; no firm D call. The CDR3 has 12 amino acids. V lost 3 bases to trimming and J lost 5 bases, with 7 bases between them. From germline, CDR1 is MDHEN and CDR2 SYDVKM. DNA for the CDR3: TGTGCCAGCAGTTTGAGCGGATATGGCTACACCTTC. Translated, it gives CASSLSGYGYTF.

This clone was detected once. The chain couples TRBV7-8 to TRBJ2-7; the D gene could be TRBD1 or TRBD2 (6 bases each). CDR3 length equals 16 residues. CDR1 is SGHVS, CDR2 FQNEAQ, per germline. V was trimmed by 6 bases and J by 4 bases, leaving 22 bases between them. In DNA form, the CDR3 reads TGTGCCAGCAGTTTTCGGGGGCCCGGGGGTGGTTACGAGCAGTACTTC. Its translation is CASSFRGPGGGYEQYF.

The DNA for the CDR3 is TGTGCCAGCAGCGTAGGCGGGGAAACTGAAGCTTTCTTT. Protein product: CASSVGGETEAFF. The chain links TRBV9 to TRBJ1-1; D unclear. V was shortened by 0 bases and J by 5 bases, with 8 bases between the two germline ends. This CDR3 has 13 residues. Germline V gene sequence: CDR1 SGDLS, CDR2 YYNGEE.

This clone was seen once. The chain couples TRBV5-1 to TRBJ1-2; D possibly corresponds to TRBD1 (6 bases). V was trimmed by 2 bases and J by 6 bases, leaving 14 bases between them. CDR1 is SGHRS, CDR2 YFSETQ, per germline. The CDR3 extends over 14 amino acids. The CDR3 nucleotides are TGCGCCAGCAGCTTTAATGACAGGTCAGATGGCTACACCTTC. Protein sequence: CASSFNDRSDGYTF.